One sample yielded the 20 T cell receptor beta chains listed below, sequenced in a study of molecular identifiers for immune sequencing clone quantification. TCRdb re-derived calls from the PCR reads in MiXCR, one entry per CDR3 protein. The sample shows about 54,000 distinct CDR3 sequences, 20% to 25% of them seen only once. The sequencing input was naive CD8+ T cells from blood, with Jurkat cell RNA spiked in. The sample's subset: FACS-sorted CD8+CD4-CCR7+CD45RA+ naive T cells. All receptors come from a human donor in good health. Some libraries in this study had Jurkat cell RNA spiked in.

As for this clonotype: This may stem from a read error, because a much larger clone lies one nucleotide away. The chain combines TRBV2 with TRBJ2-3; weak D call: TRBD1 (5 bases). This CDR3 contains 13 residues. The V gene's germline CDR1 is SNHLY and CDR2 FYNNEI. CDR3 in amino acids: CTSETESGDTQYF. Written as DNA, the CDR3 is TGTACCAGCGAGACAGAAAGTGGAGATACGCAGTATTTT. The full variable domain, rest sourced from reference TRBV2 and TRBJ2-3, is EPEVTQTPSHQVTQMGQEVILRCVPISNHLYFYWYRQILGQKVEFLVSFYNNEISEKSEIFDDQFSVERPDGSNFTLKIRSTKLEDSAMYFCTSETESGDTQYFGPGTRLTVL.

This clonotype was recorded many times. J is TRBJ2-7 and V is TRBV7-2; D call uncertain. Germline V gene lookup returns CDR1 SGHTA and CDR2 FQGNSA. Trimming removed 5 bases at V and 6 bases at J, with 11 bases between. CDR3 size: 12 residues. This CDR3 is CASSPPLGEQYF. The CDR3 DNA reads as TGTGCCAGCAGCCCGCCTTTGGGCGAGCAGTACTTC.

This clonotype was counted many times. This sequence joins TRBV9 and TRBJ1-4; D gene uncertain. The V gene's germline CDR1 is SGDLS and CDR2 YYNGEE. CDR3 length equals 15 residues. V was pared by 3 bases and J by 6 bases, with 15 bases between. In DNA, the CDR3 is TGTGCCAGCAGCGCGAATCCGACTCCGTATGAAAAACTGTTTTTT. As protein: CASSANPTPYEKLFF.

This chain joins TRBV28 and TRBJ2-7; D not certain. V gave up 4 bases and J gave up 6 bases, with 10 bases separating them. The CDR3 loop spans 12 amino acids. Germline-derived CDR1 and CDR2 are MDHEN and SYDVKM. The CDR3 sequence: CASSYFGLEQYF. The CDR3 DNA is TGTGCCAGCAGTTACTTTGGTCTCGAGCAGTACTTC.

This clonotype was detected ten times or more. The chain recombines TRBV13 with TRBJ2-7; TRBD2 matches at 15 bases. The CDR3 loop spans 15 amino acids. The junction had 3 bases not matched to a gene; V was cut back by 5 bases and J by 4 bases. The germline V gene encodes CDR1 PRHDT and CDR2 FYEKMQ (reference sequence). CDR3 amino acids: CASSVGLAGGYEQYF. The CDR3 bases are TGTGCCAGCAGCGTGGGACTAGCGGGGGGTTACGAGCAGTACTTC.

This clonotype was counted a few times. Given a much more abundant clone one base away, this may be a read error. The rearrangement uses TRBV6-5 and TRBJ2-1; 7 positions agree with TRBD1. The germline CDR1 and CDR2 sequences are MNHEY and SVGAGI. The CDR3 loop spans 15 amino acids. CDR3 sequence: CASKVPGTVNNAQFF. The CDR3 coding sequence is TGTGCCAGCAAAGTCCCCGGGACAGTTAACAATGCGCAGTTCTTC.

There are many counts of this clonotype. The chain joins TRBV14 to TRBJ2-6; D not certain. In germline, CDR1 is SGHDN, CDR2 FVKESK. The CDR3 is 15 residues long. With 3 bases removed from V and 1 base from J, the gap between germline ends came to 7 bases. CDR3 loop: CASSQFRSGANVLTF. CDR3 DNA: TGTGCCAGCAGCCAGTTCCGATCTGGGGCCAACGTCCTGACTTTC. The whole variable domain, filled in from reference TRBV14 and TRBJ2-6, reads EAGVTQFPSHSVIEKGQTVTLRCDPISGHDNLYWYRRVMGKEIKFLLHFVKESKQDESGMPNNRFLAERTGGTYSTLKVQPAELEDSGVYFCASSQFRSGANVLTFGAGSRLTVL.

This clonotype was observed at least ten times. V is TRBV2 and J is TRBJ2-2, with a tentative D call TRBD1 (6 bases). Germline V CDR1 and CDR2: SNHLY, FYNNEI. V gave up 6 bases and J gave up 1 base, with 12 bases separating them. CDR3 length: 15 amino acids. CDR3 amino acids: CASREDSLNTGELFF. CDR3 nucleotide sequence: TGTGCCAGCAGGGAGGACAGCCTGAACACCGGGGAGCTGTTTTTT. Combining the CDR3 with reference TRBV2 and TRBJ2-2 gives the whole variable domain EPEVTQTPSHQVTQMGQEVILRCVPISNHLYFYWYRQILGQKVEFLVSFYNNEISEKSEIFDDQFSVERPDGSNFTLKIRSTKLEDSAMYFCASREDSLNTGELFFGEGSRLTVL.

To note about this clonotype: This may be a read error: a much more frequent sequence differs by one nucleotide. The V gene is TRBV6-5, the J gene TRBJ2-2; D is uncertain. This CDR3 is 14 amino acids long. Germline lookup yields CDR1 MNHEY and CDR2 SVGAGI. V was cut by 2 bases and J by 2 bases, with 6 bases left in between. CDR3 residues: CASSYAINTGELFF. The DNA of the CDR3 is TGTGCCAGCAGTTACGCTATTAACACCGGGGAGCTGTTTTTT.

This clonotype was counted many times. The J gene is TRBJ1-5, the V gene TRBV19; unclear D gene. Trimming took off 3 bases at V and 5 bases at J, with 5 bases between the two ends. The CDR3 runs 12 residues. The V gene's germline CDR1 is LNHDA and CDR2 SQIVND (reference sequence). CDR3 in DNA: TGTGCCAGTAGTATCGGGGATCAGCCCCAGCATTTT. This codes for CASSIGDQPQHF.

The rearrangement joins TRBV10-2 to TRBJ2-6; D call uncertain. This CDR3 has 15 amino acids. Trimming cost V 2 bases and J 0 bases, with 5 bases left between them. Germline V gives CDR1 WSHSY, CDR2 SAAADI. The CDR3 reads CASSEKPSGANVLTF. The CDR3 coding sequence is TGCGCCAGCAGTGAGAAGCCCTCTGGGGCCAACGTCCTGACTTTC.

On this clonotype: The conserved phenylalanine or tryptophan normally closing the CDR3 is absent here, so this likely arose from a read error. This sequence joins TRBV7-9 and TRBJ1-4; no firm D call. Trimming took off 4 bases at V and 8 bases at J, with 29 bases between the two ends. Germline V gene data show CDR1 as SEHNR and CDR2 as FQNEAQ (reference sequence). This CDR3 spans 19 amino acids. CDR3 in amino acids: CASSYIPGPRRVDDEKLFL. The CDR3 DNA is TGTGCCAGCAGCTACATACCTGGTCCACGGAGGGTGGATGACGAAAAACTGTTTCTT.

Worth noting for this clonotype: This may be a read error, as it is one base from a much larger clone. The chain uses TRBV7-6 and TRBJ2-2, with a tentative D call TRBD1 (6 bases). Germline CDR1 and CDR2: SGHVS and FNYEAQ. CDR3 length: 18 amino acids. Trimming removed 4 bases at V and 3 bases at J, with 21 bases between. This CDR3 is CASSYPPWDTAHTGELFF. The CDR3 DNA reads TGTGCCAGCAGCTACCCCCCGTGGGACACCGCGCACACCGGGGAGCTGTTTTTT.

The sample holds many counts of this clonotype. The chain couples TRBV5-8 to TRBJ2-5; no definite D call. CDR1 is SGHTS, CDR2 YDEGEE, per germline. The CDR3 is 15 amino acids. Trimming cost V 4 bases and J 3 bases, with 16 bases left between them. The CDR3 DNA sequence: TGTGCCAGCAGCGATAAAGGGTTTCCCGAAGAGACCCAGTACTTC. This codes for CASSDKGFPEETQYF.

In the case of this clonotype: Given a much more abundant clone one base away, this may be a read error. The V and J genes are TRBV5-3 and TRBJ1-1, with TRBD1 identical over 11 bases. TRBV5-3 has ORF status, its function being uncertain. The CDR3 consists of 14 residues. Losses at the gene ends were 10 bases for V and 7 bases for J; bases not matched to a gene: 12. The CDR3 is CAGSPGTGGIEAFF. The CDR3 DNA is TGTGCCGGCAGCCCGGGGACAGGGGGTATTGAAGCTTTCTTT.

This sequence joins TRBV12-5 and TRBJ2-1; D gene uncertain. V dropped 3 bases and J dropped 4 bases, with 7 bases sitting between them. The CDR3 runs 13 residues. Germline V lookup: CDR1 LGHNT, CDR2 FRNRAP. The CDR3, as DNA: TGTGCTAGTGGTTTATCAGCTTACAATGAGCAGTTCTTC. Encoded protein: CASGLSAYNEQFF.

About this clonotype: This could be a read error, since a much larger clone is one nucleotide away. The chain has TRBV7-9 and TRBJ2-7, with D perhaps TRBD2 (6 bases). V was clipped by 5 bases and J by 2 bases, with 13 bases between them. This CDR3 contains 14 residues. Germline-derived CDR1 and CDR2 are SEHNR and FQNEAQ (reference sequence). CDR3 DNA sequence: TGTGCCAGCAGCCTTCCGGGGGAAACCTACGAGCAGTACTTC. Its protein product is CASSLPGETYEQYF.

Ten or more counts support this clonotype. The V gene is TRBV27, the J gene TRBJ1-1; possibly TRBD1 for D (5 bases). CDR1 and CDR2 from the germline V gene are MNHEY and SMNVEV (reference sequence). Trimming took off 0 bases at V and 4 bases at J, with 9 bases between the two ends. The CDR3 length is 14 residues. CDR3 sequence: CASSLSGGFTEAFF. CDR3 nucleotide sequence: TGTGCCAGCAGTTTATCCGGGGGTTTCACTGAAGCTTTCTTT.

Comment on this clonotype: One junction end does not reproduce the germline sequence, and a read error may be involved. V usage is TRBV11-2 and J usage is TRBJ1-1; D is unclear. The CDR3 runs to 14 residues. In germline, CDR1 is SGHAT, CDR2 FQNNGV. The CDR3 DNA is TGTGCCAGTTCTGCAGCGGGAATGAACACTGAAACTTTCTTT. Its translation is CASSAAGMNTETFF.

Ten or more counts support this clonotype. This chain links TRBV12-3 or TRBV12-4 with TRBJ1-1; D perhaps matches TRBD1 (5 bases). V was trimmed by 6 bases and J by 14 bases, leaving 16 bases between them. The length of the CDR3 is 11 residues. CDR3 protein: CASRTGTRDFF. The DNA of the CDR3 is TGTGCCAGCAGGACCGGGACCCGCGACTTCTTT.